Listed below are T cell receptor beta chains from one sample, sequenced in a study of T-cell reconstitution after alpha-beta-depleted transplantation in children. TCRdb re-called the PCR reads through MiXCR, storing one row per CDR3 protein. This table holds some 220,000 distinct CDR3 sequences, roughly 10% found once. The sample was PBMCs, taken before TCRalphabeta/CD19-depleted stem cell transplant. The receptors shown here come from a child less than two years old with acute myeloid leukemia, due to receive a stem cell transplant. Each CDR3 is given with its conserved first and last residue. The D gene is left open where the match is weak. A row's size may be missing; if present it is once, few, many or a size class.

v_gene: TRBV12-3/TRBV12-4; j_gene: TRBJ2-5; d_gene: TRBD1; abundance: few; CDR3nt: TGTGCCAGCAGTCGCCGGGACAGTCAAGAGACCCAGTACTTC; CDR3aa: CASSRRDSQETQYF
v_gene: TRBV28; j_gene: TRBJ1-2; d_gene: TRBD1; abundance: -; CDR3nt: TGTGCCAGCAGTTTCGGGGCAGGGGGCTTAGTTACTAACTATGGCTACACCTTC; CDR3aa: CASSFGAGGLVTNYGYTF
v_gene: TRBV6-5; j_gene: TRBJ1-1; d_gene: -; abundance: many; CDR3nt: TGTGCCAGCAGTTACTCGCAGGCGCACACTGAAGCTTTCTTT; CDR3aa: CASSYSQAHTEAFF
v_gene: TRBV12-3/TRBV12-4; j_gene: TRBJ1-6; d_gene: TRBD1; abundance: -; CDR3nt: TGTGCCAGCAATTTACAGGGGTTCGGATCACCCCTCCACTTT; CDR3aa: CASNLQGFGSPLHF
v_gene: TRBV2; j_gene: TRBJ1-2; d_gene: TRBD1; abundance: -; CDR3nt: TGTGCCAGCAGTAACACCCGGACAGGGGAGGTCTATGGCTACACCTTC; CDR3aa: CASSNTRTGEVYGYTF
v_gene: TRBV6-2/TRBV6-3; j_gene: TRBJ2-1; d_gene: -; abundance: many; CDR3nt: TGTGCCAGCAGTTACCAGGGTAGTAGGTGGAGCTCCTACAATGAGCAGTTCTTC; CDR3aa: CASSYQGSRWSSYNEQFF
v_gene: TRBV29-1; j_gene: TRBJ2-1; d_gene: -; abundance: few; CDR3nt: TGCAGCGTTGAATCGGGGACACCGAACGAATTC; CDR3aa: CSVESGTPNEF
v_gene: TRBV20-1; j_gene: TRBJ2-7; d_gene: TRBD2; abundance: many; CDR3nt: TGCAGTGCTCCAACGGGACTAGCGGGAGGCCCTCCTAACGAGCAGTACTTC; CDR3aa: CSAPTGLAGGPPNEQYF
v_gene: TRBV4-2; j_gene: TRBJ2-7; d_gene: -; abundance: -; CDR3nt: TGTGCCAGCAGCATTGGGGTTTACGAGCAGTACTTC; CDR3aa: CASSIGVYEQYF
v_gene: TRBV5-1; j_gene: TRBJ2-1; d_gene: -; abundance: many; CDR3nt: TGCGCCAGCTACCCCGGGTCCTCCTACAATGAGCAGTTCTTC; CDR3aa: CASYPGSSYNEQFF
v_gene: TRBV20-1; j_gene: TRBJ2-3; d_gene: -; abundance: many; CDR3nt: TGCAGTGCTGGCCCTAGCCCACGCAGGGAGCAGTATTTT; CDR3aa: CSAGPSPRREQYF
v_gene: TRBV15; j_gene: TRBJ2-4; d_gene: TRBD1; abundance: many; CDR3nt: TGTGCCACCAGCAGAGAACAGGGGCGAAACATTCAGTACTTC; CDR3aa: CATSREQGRNIQYF
v_gene: TRBV20-1; j_gene: TRBJ2-5; d_gene: -; abundance: many; CDR3nt: TGCAGTGCGGAACGACGGGAGACCCAGTACTTC; CDR3aa: CSAERRETQYF
v_gene: TRBV2; j_gene: TRBJ1-4; d_gene: -; abundance: many; CDR3nt: TGTGCCAGCAGCCCCGAAAGGACTAATGAAAAACTGTTTTTT; CDR3aa: CASSPERTNEKLFF
v_gene: TRBV2; j_gene: TRBJ1-4; d_gene: TRBD1; abundance: many; CDR3nt: TGTGCCAGCAAAACAGGGGTGTTTGAAAAACTGTTTTTT; CDR3aa: CASKTGVFEKLFF
v_gene: TRBV18; j_gene: TRBJ2-5; d_gene: -; abundance: many; CDR3nt: TGTGCCAGCTCACCACCCGTTGGCGGGACAGAGACCCAGTACTTC; CDR3aa: CASSPPVGGTETQYF
v_gene: TRBV7-6; j_gene: TRBJ1-4; d_gene: -; abundance: many; CDR3nt: TGTGCCAGCAGCCACTCCAGGGTGGCGGCTAATGAAAAACTGTTTTTT; CDR3aa: CASSHSRVAANEKLFF
v_gene: TRBV6-5; j_gene: TRBJ1-1; d_gene: -; abundance: many; CDR3nt: TGTGCCAGCAGTTTCCACAGGGCCCCGGGGACTGAAGCTTTCTTT; CDR3aa: CASSFHRAPGTEAFF
v_gene: TRBV7-2; j_gene: TRBJ2-3; d_gene: TRBD2; abundance: many; CDR3nt: TGTGCCAGCAGCCTTTCAGCGGGGCACGGGACAGATACGCAGTATTTT; CDR3aa: CASSLSAGHGTDTQYF
v_gene: TRBV3-1; j_gene: TRBJ2-1; d_gene: -; abundance: many; CDR3nt: TGTGCCAGCAGCCTCGCGGGGTCGACCTACAATGAGCAGTTCTTC; CDR3aa: CASSLAGSTYNEQFF
v_gene: TRBV9; j_gene: TRBJ2-5; d_gene: -; abundance: -; CDR3nt: TGTGCCAGCAGCGTTAGCAGGGAAGAGACCCAGTACTTC; CDR3aa: CASSVSREETQYF
v_gene: TRBV5-1; j_gene: TRBJ2-1; d_gene: TRBD2; abundance: many; CDR3nt: TGCGCCAGCAGCCCGGGGCTACTAGCGGGAGGGAACAATGAGCAGTTCTTC; CDR3aa: CASSPGLLAGGNNEQFF
v_gene: TRBV7-9; j_gene: TRBJ2-5; d_gene: -; abundance: many; CDR3nt: TGTGCCAGCAGCCGCTTGGCGGGGGCAAAATTCCAAGAGACCCAGTACTTC; CDR3aa: CASSRLAGAKFQETQYF
v_gene: TRBV28; j_gene: TRBJ2-1; d_gene: -; abundance: many; CDR3nt: TGTGCCAGCAGTTGGTACGGGGGATATGCGGGGTACAATGAGCAGTTCTTC; CDR3aa: CASSWYGGYAGYNEQFF
v_gene: TRBV24-1; j_gene: TRBJ1-1; d_gene: -; abundance: many; CDR3nt: TGTGCCACCAGGTCCTCGACAGTACCTGAAGCTTTCTTT; CDR3aa: CATRSSTVPEAFF
v_gene: TRBV10-3; j_gene: TRBJ2-2; d_gene: TRBD2; abundance: -; CDR3nt: TGTGCCATCAGGTCCGGGACTAGCGGGAACACCGGGGAGCTGTTTTTT; CDR3aa: CAIRSGTSGNTGELFF
v_gene: TRBV12-3/TRBV12-4; j_gene: TRBJ1-5; d_gene: -; abundance: many; CDR3nt: TGTGCCAGCAGCTCAGGGAGCAATCAGCCCCAGCATTTT; CDR3aa: CASSSGSNQPQHF
v_gene: TRBV20-1; j_gene: TRBJ2-7; d_gene: -; abundance: -; CDR3nt: TGCAGCTGGGGCGGGACAGCGGGCCGCTCCTACGAGCAGTACTTC; CDR3aa: CSWGGTAGRSYEQYF